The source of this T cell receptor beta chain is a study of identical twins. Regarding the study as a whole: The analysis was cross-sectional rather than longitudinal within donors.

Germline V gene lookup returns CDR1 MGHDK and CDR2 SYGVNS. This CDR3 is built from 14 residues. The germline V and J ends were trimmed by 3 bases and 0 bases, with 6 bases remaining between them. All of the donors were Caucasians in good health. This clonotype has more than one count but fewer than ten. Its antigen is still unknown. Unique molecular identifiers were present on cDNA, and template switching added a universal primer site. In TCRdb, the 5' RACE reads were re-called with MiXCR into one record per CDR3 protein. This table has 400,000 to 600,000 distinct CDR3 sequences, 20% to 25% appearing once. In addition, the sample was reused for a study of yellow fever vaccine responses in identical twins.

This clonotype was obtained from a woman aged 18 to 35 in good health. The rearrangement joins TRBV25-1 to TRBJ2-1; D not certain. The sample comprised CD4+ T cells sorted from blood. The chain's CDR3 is CASSDSGSYNEQFF. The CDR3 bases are TGTGCCAGCAGTGATTCGGGCTCCTACAATGAGCAGTTCTTC.